This T cell receptor (beta chain) was documented in a study of regulatory T cells in long-lasting Graves disease (dated by TCRdb to the early 2020s). Looking at the study overall: Persistent Graves' disease was defined as persistently positive TSH receptor autoantibodies together with antithyroid drug treatment for over 5 years. Peripheral blood TCR sequencing and RNA sequencing compared persistent Graves' disease patients with newly diagnosed Graves' disease patients. The study was registered as a clinical trial and conducted in China. TCR sequencing covered some 13 persistent and around 20 newly diagnosed Graves' disease patients, about 35 samples in total. In the clinical cohort, patients with persistent Graves' disease had used antithyroid drugs for an average of around ten years.

Findings and caveats that apply to the study as a whole: Only peripheral blood was studied, because thyroid tissue, the primary lesion, was inaccessible. Compared with newly diagnosed patients, patients with persistent Graves' disease had lower TCR Shannon entropy and fewer highly expanded clones, which suggests clonal expansion. Persistent disease showed preferential use of TRBV28, TRBJ1-2 and TRBJ2-5, whereas newly diagnosed disease favored TRBV20-1 and TRBJ2-1. The authors acknowledged the small sample size as a limitation that may reduce accuracy. Sequencing and analysis were limited to the TCR beta chain. Patients with persistent disease shared more public clonotypes (about 2,900) than newly diagnosed patients did (about 970).

Library generation was performed with multiplex PCR. The run used an Illumina HiSeq 4000. CDR3 regions were amplified by Arm-PCR with iRepertoire HTBI primers to construct TCR beta libraries. Before sequencing, the PCR products underwent gel purification. In the original analysis: Across samples, some 62 TRBV and 12 to 15 TRBJ segments were identified and used for gene usage analysis of CDR3 amino acid clonotypes. COPE and FqMerger were used to merge filtered high-quality paired reads into contigs. BLAST was used to align contigs to IMGT TRBV, TRBD and TRBJ reference genes, with CDR3 defined following IMGT. Clonotypes above 0.1% frequency were classified as highly expanded clones. Shannon entropy served as the measure of repertoire diversity, while the Gini coefficient captured V-J evenness. Public clonotypes were defined as clonotypes shared by more than one individual. TCRdb trimmed public reads at Q25 via fastp, called clones via MiXCR and kept in-frame beta chains. Duplicate CDR3 protein sequences are folded into a single record with the most common DNA and genes. The V and J calls were not made by the authors but by TCRdb's processing. The sample yields over 650,000 distinct CDR3 sequences; 25% to 35% were counted once. Under 55% of the sample goes to the ten largest clones.

This clonotype was picked up a small number of times. Its binding antigen is unknown. Base-call qualities are not available, and no considerably larger clone is one nucleotide away. What the time point label conveys for this sample: persistent/refractory GD, antithyroid drugs over 5 years with positive TRAb. For both TCR sequencing and RNA sequencing, RNA was extracted from PBMCs in TRIzol. Graves' disease was diagnosed according to American Thyroid Association guidelines. Recruitment of patients was carried out at an endocrinology department in Xi'an, China. Each patient gave approximately 10 milliliters of peripheral blood, collected in an EDTA anticoagulant tube. Ficoll Paque Plus density gradient separation was used to isolate PBMCs, and no further T cell sorting was done. An Agilent 2100 Bioanalyzer and agarose gel were used to assess RNA quality, and a NanoDrop 2000 was used to measure RNA concentration.

Sequences SGHRS (CDR1) and YFSETQ (CDR2) are obtained from the germline V gene. A distance of 17 bases separates the germline ends of V and J, which lose 1 base and 1 base respectively. The CDR3 measures 17 amino acids from cysteine to phenylalanine. Only the CDR3 region is kept as DNA, spanning 51 bases read in frame from base 1. Recombination joined TRBV5-1 with TRBJ1-1; TRBD1 is a weak D gene call, 5 bases matching. The source is a female donor with Graves disease. Sequenced here: peripheral blood mononuclear cells (PBMCs), sampled when the disease was refractory, from a patient treated with antithyroid drugs. The CDR3 protein is CASSLRQGLATNTEAFF. The DNA reads as follows: TGCGCCAGCAGCTTGAGGCAGGGCCTGGCCACGAACACTGAAGCTTTCTTT.